This TCR beta chain was documented in a study of OX40 agonist ivuxolimab in advanced cancers. Study observations and caveats: More expanded clones were seen, on average, in CD8+ T cells than in CD4+.

V lost 0 bases and J lost 1, with 19 bases in between. CDR1 is LGHNA and CDR2 is YNFKEQ in the germline V gene. The CDR3 has 19 residues. The assay was immunoSEQ multiplex PCR, and TCRdb's table has in-frame clones only and misses some. Of about 67,000 clones in the sample, about 90% were seen once. As for this clone: Its antigen is undetermined.

This receptor was obtained from an adult with an advanced solid tumor such as melanoma, head and neck, liver or kidney cancer. This sequence joins TRBV4-2 and TRBJ2-4, with a tentative D call TRBD2 (6 bases). Sequenced here: CD4+ or CD8+ T cells sorted from blood, sampled in a trial of the OX40 agonist ivuxolimab. CDR3 residues: CASSQDSGVVFGAKNIQYF. The CDR3 DNA follows: TGTGCCAGCAGCCAAGATTCGGGAGTCGTCTTTGGGGCCAAAAACATTCAGTACTTC.